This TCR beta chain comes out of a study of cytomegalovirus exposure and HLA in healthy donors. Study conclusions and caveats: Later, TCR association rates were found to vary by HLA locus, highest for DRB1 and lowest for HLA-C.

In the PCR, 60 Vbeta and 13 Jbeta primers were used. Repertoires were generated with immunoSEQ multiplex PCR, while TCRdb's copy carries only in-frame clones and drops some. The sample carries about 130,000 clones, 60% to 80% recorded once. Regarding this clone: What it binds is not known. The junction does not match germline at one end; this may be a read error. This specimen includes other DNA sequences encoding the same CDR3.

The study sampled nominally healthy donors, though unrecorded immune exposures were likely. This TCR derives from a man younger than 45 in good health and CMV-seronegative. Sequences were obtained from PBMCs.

The CDR3, as DNA: TGCGCCAGCAGCTCCGCGGGAGGCCCCCTTTACGAGCAATACTTC. Amino acid sequence: CASSSAGGPLYEQYF. The chain carries TRBV5-1 and TRBJ2-7; 8 bases agree with TRBD2. The CDR3 length is 15 residues. CDR1 SGHRS and CDR2 YFSETQ come from the germline V gene.